Below, 19 T cell receptor beta chains from the same sample are listed, as sequenced in a study of T-cell memory formation after mild COVID-19. TCRdb reprocessed the 5' RACE reads via MiXCR and lists one record per CDR3 protein. This sample has about 400,000 distinct CDR3 sequences, with 20% to 30% found just once. Sequenced: PBMCs or a T cell subset sorted from them (not recorded which). All receptors come from an adult woman who had mild COVID-19 (a few samples of this study predate the infection). Cell type and time point are not known.

This clonotype was observed many times. V is TRBV12-3 or TRBV12-4 and J is TRBJ2-3, with TRBD2 identical over 13 bases. V trimming: 6 bases; J trimming: 2 bases; junction bases outside the gene matches: 5. CDR3 length: 16 amino acids. DNA of the CDR3: TGTGCCAGCAGGAGACTAGCGGGGGGAACCACAGATACGCAGTATTTT. This codes for CASRRLAGGTTDTQYF.

The chain is built from TRBV24-1 and TRBJ2-3; no clear D. Per germline, CDR1 KGHDR and CDR2 SFDVKD. The ends were cut back, 9 bases at V and 1 base at J, with 13 bases in the middle. The CDR3 totals 14 residues. The DNA for the CDR3 is TGTGCCACCCCTAAACGGACCCGCACAGATACGCAGTATTTT. It translates to CATPKRTRTDTQYF.

The rearrangement joins TRBV20-1 to TRBJ1-2; possible D gene TRBD1, 5 bases. Germline V lookup: CDR1 DFQATT, CDR2 SNEGSKA (reference sequence). The CDR3 sequence is 12 residues long. The V end lost 3 bases, the J end lost 6 bases, and 11 bases lay between the germline ends. CDR3 in DNA: TGCAGTGCTAGTGGCGGGGGAGATGGCTACACCTTC. This encodes CSASGGGDGYTF.

The chain couples TRBV5-1 to TRBJ1-1; D possibly corresponds to TRBD1 (6 bases). Per germline, CDR1 SGHRS and CDR2 YFSETQ. CDR3 length: 13 residues. Deletions cut 0 bases from V and 8 bases from J, with 11 bases between. CDR3 sequence: CASSLVQGSEAFF. DNA of the CDR3: TGCGCCAGCAGCTTGGTCCAGGGGTCGGAAGCTTTCTTT.

There are a few counts of this clonotype. The chain couples TRBV5-1 to TRBJ1-1; D perhaps matches TRBD1 (5 bases). V gave up 3 bases and J gave up 8 bases, with 11 bases separating them. The CDR3 extends over 12 amino acids. The germline V gene encodes CDR1 SGHRS and CDR2 YFSETQ. CDR3 DNA: TGCGCCAGCAGCTCAAGGGGATCCGAAGCTTTCTTT. The encoded protein is CASSSRGSEAFF. The whole variable domain, filled in from reference TRBV5-1 and TRBJ1-1, reads KAGVTQTPRYLIKTRGQQVTLSCSPISGHRSVSWYQQTPGQGLQFLFEYFSETQRNKGNFPGRFSGRQFSNSRSEMNVSTLELGDSALYLCASSSRGSEAFFGQGTRLTVV.

This clonotype was seen a few times. The gene calls are TRBV7-3 and TRBJ1-6; 7 bases are a match to TRBD1. V lost 5 bases and J lost 5; bases outside the gene matches: 9. Germline V gene data show CDR1 as SGHTA and CDR2 as FQGTGA. The CDR3 covers 16 residues. The CDR3, as DNA: TGTGCCAGCAGCCTCCGGACAGGAGCTAATAATTCACCCCTCCACTTT. Protein sequence: CASSLRTGANNSPLHF. The full variable domain, with the rest looked up from reference TRBV7-3 and TRBJ1-6, is GAGVSQTPSNKVTEKGKYVELRCDPISGHTALYWYRQSLGQGPEFLIYFQGTGAADDSGLPNDRFFAVRPEGSVSTLKIQRTERGDSAVYLCASSLRTGANNSPLHFGNGTRLTVT.

This clonotype was counted only a few times. Its ends do not fully match the called genes, so a read error is possible. J is TRBJ1-2 and V is TRBV10-3; D is unclear. The germline CDR1 and CDR2 sequences are ENHRY and SYGVKD. The CDR3 sequence is 13 residues long. This CDR3 is CAISEPPTWEISF. The CDR3 DNA is TGTGCCATCAGTGAGCCTCCGACATGGGAGATCTCCTTC.

This clonotype was counted between two and nine times. The rearrangement links TRBV15 to TRBJ2-1; no reliable D call. Per germline, CDR1 LNHNV and CDR2 YYDKDF (reference sequence). The V end lost 5 bases, the J end lost 8 bases, and 4 bases lay between the germline ends. The CDR3 runs 10 residues. DNA of the CDR3: TGTGCCACCAGCGGCGATGAGCAGTTCTTC. Translation: CATSGDEQFF.

The J gene is TRBJ2-1, the V gene TRBV20-1; D is possibly TRBD2 (6 bases). CDR1 DFQATT and CDR2 SNEGSKA come from the germline V gene (reference sequence). The length of the CDR3 is 14 residues. V was shortened by 6 bases and J by 7 bases, with 19 bases between the two germline ends. The chain's CDR3 is CSALPMSGDNEQFF. As DNA, the CDR3 is TGCAGTGCCCTACCCATGTCGGGGGATAATGAGCAGTTCTTC.

This chain links TRBV5-1 with TRBJ1-1; D gene uncertain. The CDR3 has 15 residues. V dropped 4 bases and J dropped 2 bases, with 15 bases sitting between them. Germline V CDR1 and CDR2: SGHRS, YFSETQ. CDR3 nucleotides: TGCGCCAGCAGCCTGTCGGTAGGCCTAAACACTGAAGCTTTCTTT. Encoded protein: CASSLSVGLNTEAFF.

This clonotype was observed a handful of times. CDR3 amino acids: CAWSLAGDQPQHF. The CDR3 nucleotides are TGTGCCTGGAGTTTGGCAGGAGATCAGCCCCAGCATTTT. The rearrangement joins TRBV30 to TRBJ1-5, with D unresolved. Germline V lookup: CDR1 GTSNPN, CDR2 SVGIG (reference sequence). The length of the CDR3 is 13 residues. V gave up 2 bases and J gave up 5 bases, with 10 bases separating them.

The chain has TRBV5-4 and TRBJ2-1, with D possibly being TRBD1 (5 bases). CDR3 length: 15 amino acids. The germline V gene has CDR1 SGHNT and CDR2 YYREEE (reference sequence). V lost 2 bases and J 6 bases, leaving 15 bases between the germline ends. CDR3 loop: CASSLGVQVGNEQFF. The CDR3 DNA reads TGTGCCAGCAGCTTAGGGGTCCAGGTAGGCAATGAGCAGTTCTTC.

Ten or more counts support this clonotype. The V and J genes are TRBV6-6 and TRBJ1-2; D unresolved. V lost 6 bases, J lost 3 bases, and 11 bases lay in between. The CDR3 has 13 residues. Germline V gene data show CDR1 as MNHNY and CDR2 as SVGAGI (reference sequence). CDR3 sequence: CASSPTGDYGYTF. In DNA, the CDR3 is TGTGCCAGCAGCCCTACCGGGGACTATGGCTACACCTTC.

This clonotype occurred a few times. The V call is TRBV20-1, the J call TRBJ2-5; the D call may be TRBD1 or TRBD2 (6 bases each). Deletions cut 2 bases from V and 4 bases from J, with 11 bases between. The CDR3 is 13 amino acids. The germline gives CDR1 DFQATT, CDR2 SNEGSKA (reference sequence). This chain's CDR3 is CSARLGGGETQYF. The CDR3 DNA reads TGCAGTGCTAGACTCGGGGGCGGAGAGACCCAGTACTTC.

Notes on this clonotype: Its ends do not fully match the called genes, so a read error is possible. J is TRBJ2-1 and V is TRBV7-7; 7 bases agree with TRBD2. CDR1 SSHAT and CDR2 FNYEAQ come from the germline V gene (reference sequence). CDR3 length equals 16 residues. The CDR3 DNA sequence: TGTGCTAGCAGCGCGCGCAGCGGGGCCCCGGGCAATGAGCAGTTCTTC. It specifies CASSARSGAPGNEQFF.

The V and J genes are TRBV9 and TRBJ2-1; TRBD2 matches at 10 bases. Germline values: CDR1 SGDLS, CDR2 YYNGEE. This CDR3 spans 13 amino acids. After removal of 5 bases from V and 5 bases from J, the junction contained 1 base not matched to a gene. Here the CDR3 DNA reads TGTGCCAGCAGGAGCGGGGGGGACAATGAGCAGTTCTTC. Amino acids: CASRSGGDNEQFF.

This clonotype has a handful of counts. The chain joins TRBV6-5 to TRBJ2-7; D possibly corresponds to TRBD1 (5 bases). The CDR3 sequence is 14 residues long. Deletions cut 9 bases from V and 2 bases from J, with 17 bases between. Germline V gene lookup returns CDR1 MNHEY and CDR2 SVGAGI. CDR3 amino acids: CASRTGRFPYEQYF. Here the CDR3 DNA reads TGTGCCAGTCGAACAGGACGGTTCCCCTACGAGCAGTACTTC.

This clonotype has a single count. This chain connects TRBV12-3 or TRBV12-4 to TRBJ2-1; 10 bases map to TRBD2. Trimming removed 5 bases from V and 0 bases from J; junction bases left unmatched: 7. The CDR3 has 17 residues. This CDR3 is CASSPPLAGISYNEQFF. The CDR3, as DNA: TGTGCCAGCAGTCCCCCACTAGCGGGAATCTCCTACAATGAGCAGTTCTTC.

Ten or more counts support this clonotype. V and J are TRBV7-2 and TRBJ1-3, with D unclear. This CDR3 contains 15 residues. Trimming took off 3 bases at V and 0 bases at J, with 9 bases between the two ends. The germline V gene has CDR1 SGHTA and CDR2 FQGNSA. The CDR3, as DNA: TGTGCCAGCAGCTTTAGAGGATTCTCTGGAAACACCATATATTTT. This gives the protein CASSFRGFSGNTIYF.